The T cell receptor (beta chain) described here comes from a study of memory CD4+ T cells and cytomegalovirus serostatus. This clone has just a few counts. The sort gate was single viable CD3+CD4+CD8-CD45RO+ cells for memory CD4+ T cells. The method was immunoSEQ multiplex PCR; TCRdb's version includes in-frame clones alone and lacks a portion of them. The data contain tens of thousands of clones, 76% of them singletons. This sequence originates from an adult in good health and CMV-seropositive. The specimen sequenced was memory CD4+ T cells from blood.

CDR3 bases: TGCGCCAGCAGCGGGCTAGGCAGTAACATTCAGTACTTC. It translates to CASSGLGSNIQYF. The chain employs TRBV5-1 and TRBJ2-4, with unresolved D. From germline, CDR1 is SGHRS and CDR2 YFSETQ. CDR3 length: 13 residues. V lost 4 bases and J lost 7, with 12 bases in between. The full variable domain, rest sourced from reference TRBV5-1 and TRBJ2-4, is KAGVTQTPRYLIKTRGQQVTLSCSPISGHRSVSWYQQTPGQGLQFLFEYFSETQRNKGNFPGRFSGRQFSNSRSEMNVSTLELGDSALYLCASSGLGSNIQYFGAGTRLSVL.